The clone carrying this T cell receptor beta chain was seen a few times. Antigen unknown. The CDR3 contains 14 residues. The data were produced by immunoSEQ multiplex PCR, yet TCRdb's version contains in-frame clones alone and is incomplete. The repertoire consists of 130,000 or so clones, with roughly nine tenths occurring once and the leading ten covering about 7%. The entry originates in a study of T cell responses to AZD1222 COVID-19 vaccine. For the study at large: Second-dose timings of about 4 or about 12 weeks were pooled.

Notes on the study in general: Spike regions recognized by vaccine-associated CD4 TCRs spanned the protein, led by 160-218 and 743-854. Spike-specific TCR breadth and depth rose after two AZD1222 doses.

This receptor was obtained from an adult in good health. This chain uses TRBV21-1 with TRBJ1-4. TRBV21-1 corresponds to a pseudogene. The specimen was peripheral blood, collected on day 0 of AZD1222 vaccination. CDR3 nucleotides: TGTGCCAGCAGCAAAGGGAGCTGGGATGAAAAACTGTTTTTT. Translated, it gives CASSKGSWDEKLFF.